This record concerns one TCR beta chain sequence. No cognate antigen has been identified for it. One base away there is no much larger clone; base qualities are not given. This specimen belongs to a study of blood T cell repertoires in COVID-19 (dated by TCRdb to about 2020). Looking at the study overall: Samples from collaborators originated in the United States, Italy and Spain and spanned both the acute and convalescent phases of COVID-19. The repertoires were released in a freely available public database meant as a resource for research on the immune response to SARS-CoV-2. HLA class I and class II types, where available, came from metadata supplied by the sample provider rather than from assay-based typing. Samples were obtained from the ongoing ImmuneRACE study (first 160 participants) and from some 1,200 subjects provided by 6 global collaborators. Subjects who had been exposed to COVID-19, were actively infected with it, or had recovered from it provided the deeply sampled blood TCRbeta repertoires that made up the dataset. The sample metadata nearly always contained a de-identified subject ID, COVID-19 status, age in years and sex. The material from the prospective study consisted of cDNA or gDNA derived from T cells, B-cell-depleted T cells, or PBMCs. Overall study results and their limits: Clinical and demographic metadata were provided uncurated, with the amount varying by source and participant.

Participants in the prospective study were enrolled through a virtual design, were aged about 18 to 100 years, and lived in roughly 25 United States geographic areas. To assign participants to cohorts, the prospective study relied on clinical history that participants themselves reported in a screening survey and a study questionnaire. In the prospective study, whole blood, serum and a nasopharyngeal or oropharyngeal swab were collected from each participant by mobile phlebotomists. Prospective study participants could optionally give additional blood draws and questionnaires over a roughly 2-month period. Before DNA extraction, blood samples from the prospective study were shipped at room temperature or frozen. The immunoSEQ Assay, a bias-controlled multiplex PCR, was used to amplify TCRbeta CDR3 regions from genomic DNA. The published analysis was carried out like this. The number of nucleated cells in each sample was estimated by amplification of reference gene primers within the assay. To quantify the absolute abundance of each unique TCRbeta CDR3 rearrangement, sequence reads were collapsed and filtered. For each sample, productive Simpson clonality was calculated as the square root of Simpson's diversity index over productive rearrangements. The immuneACCESS repertoire file appears here via TCRdb, limited to in-frame rearrangements. These files lack a portion of the clones; in checked studies, under half of the deficit traces to unresolved V genes, and the cause of the others is not known. V and J calls and clone size are those listed in that table; D and trimming were worked out from the DNA. This sample is represented by 300,000 to 500,000 clones; over 75% of them were singletons. The ten largest make up around 0.95% of the sample.

Sequences MNHEY (CDR1) and SMNVEV (CDR2) are obtained from the germline V gene (reference sequence). Trimming accounts for 6 bases at V and 1 base at J, while the number of junction bases matched to no gene is 4. From its cysteine to its phenylalanine, the CDR3 spans 15 amino acids. Only the CDR3 DNA is retained, 45 bases long and in frame from the first base. The chain employs TRBV27 and TRBJ1-1, with TRBD1 identical over 11 junction bases. The clonotype was recovered from a woman under 40 with acute COVID-19. The material sequenced was PBMCs or T cells enriched from blood (not recorded which). CDR3 loop: CASSGQGAANTEAFF. Here is the DNA: TGTGCCAGCAGCGGACAGGGGGCGGCGAACACTGAAGCTTTCTTT.